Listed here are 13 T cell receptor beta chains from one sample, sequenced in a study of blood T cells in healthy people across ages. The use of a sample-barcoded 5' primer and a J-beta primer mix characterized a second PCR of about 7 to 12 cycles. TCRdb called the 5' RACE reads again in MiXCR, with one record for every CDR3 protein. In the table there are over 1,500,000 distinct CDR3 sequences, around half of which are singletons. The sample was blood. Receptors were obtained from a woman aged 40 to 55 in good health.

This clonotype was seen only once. This CDR3 reads CASSQGNMRGATEAFF. As DNA, the CDR3 is TGCGCCAGCAGCCAAGGCAACATGCGGGGGGCCACTGAAGCTTTCTTT. The chain recombines TRBV4-3 with TRBJ1-1; D might be TRBD1 (6 bases). The CDR3 runs to 16 residues. The V end lost 1 base, the J end lost 4 bases, and 16 bases lay between the germline ends. Germline CDR1 reads LGHNA; CDR2 reads YSLEER.

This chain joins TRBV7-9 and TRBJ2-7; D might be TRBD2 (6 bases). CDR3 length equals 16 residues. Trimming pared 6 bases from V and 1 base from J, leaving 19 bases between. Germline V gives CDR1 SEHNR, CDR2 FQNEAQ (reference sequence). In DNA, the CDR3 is TGTGCCAGCAGTTTTGTGGGGAAGGGAGGTTCCTACGAGCAGTACTTC. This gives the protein CASSFVGKGGSYEQYF.

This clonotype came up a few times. CDR3 sequence reads: CASSLGSSGTDGQYF. In DNA, the CDR3 is TGTGCCAGCAGCTTGGGCAGTTCAGGGACAGACGGGCAGTATTTT. This sequence joins TRBV7-9 and TRBJ2-3; 7 nucleotides line up with TRBD1. The CDR3 has 15 amino acids. The germline V gene has CDR1 SEHNR and CDR2 FQNEAQ (reference sequence). The J segment lost 11 bases and the V segment lost 3 bases, leaving 14 bases of the junction unmatched.

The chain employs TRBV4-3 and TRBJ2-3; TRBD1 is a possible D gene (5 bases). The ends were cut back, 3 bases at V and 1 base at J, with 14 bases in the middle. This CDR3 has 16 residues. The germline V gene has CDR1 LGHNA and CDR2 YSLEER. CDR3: CASSQQGLSGTDTQYF. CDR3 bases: TGCGCCAGCAGCCAGCAGGGATTATCAGGCACAGATACGCAGTATTTT.

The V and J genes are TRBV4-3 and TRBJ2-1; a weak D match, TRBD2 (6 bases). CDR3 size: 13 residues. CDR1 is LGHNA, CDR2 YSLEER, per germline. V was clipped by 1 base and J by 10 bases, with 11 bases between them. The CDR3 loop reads CASSQGEGREQFF. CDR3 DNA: TGCGCCAGCAGCCAAGGCGAGGGGAGGGAGCAGTTCTTC.

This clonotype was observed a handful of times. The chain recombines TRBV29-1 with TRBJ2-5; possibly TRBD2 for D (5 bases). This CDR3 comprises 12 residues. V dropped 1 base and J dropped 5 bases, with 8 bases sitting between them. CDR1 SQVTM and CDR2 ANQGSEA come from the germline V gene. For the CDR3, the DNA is TGCAGCGTTGAAGTACAGCGGGAGACCCAGTACTTC. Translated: CSVEVQRETQYF.

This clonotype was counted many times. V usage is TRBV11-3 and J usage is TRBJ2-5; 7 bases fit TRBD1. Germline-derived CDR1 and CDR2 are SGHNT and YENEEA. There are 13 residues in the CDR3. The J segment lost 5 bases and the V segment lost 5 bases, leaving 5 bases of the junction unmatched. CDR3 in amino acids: CASSRTGVETQYF. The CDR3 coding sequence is TGTGCCAGCAGCCGTACAGGGGTCGAGACCCAGTACTTC. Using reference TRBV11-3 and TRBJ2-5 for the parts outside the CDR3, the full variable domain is EAGVVQSPRYKIIEKKQPVAFWCNPISGHNTLYWYLQNLGQGPELLIRYENEEAVDDSQLPKDRFSAERLKGVDSTLKIQPAELGDSAVYLCASSRTGVETQYFGPGTRLLVL.

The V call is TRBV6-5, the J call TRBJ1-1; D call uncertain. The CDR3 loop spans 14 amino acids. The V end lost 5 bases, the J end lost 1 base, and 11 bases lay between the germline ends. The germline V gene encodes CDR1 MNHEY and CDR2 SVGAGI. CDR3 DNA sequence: TGTGCCAGCAGTCACCGGCAAGAGAACACTGAAGCTTTCTTT. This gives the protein CASSHRQENTEAFF.

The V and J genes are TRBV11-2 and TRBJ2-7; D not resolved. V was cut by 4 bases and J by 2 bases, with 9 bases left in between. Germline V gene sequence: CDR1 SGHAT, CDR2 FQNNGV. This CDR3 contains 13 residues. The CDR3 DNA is TGTGCCAGCAGCTCACATCAGACCTACGAGCAGTACTTC. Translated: CASSSHQTYEQYF.

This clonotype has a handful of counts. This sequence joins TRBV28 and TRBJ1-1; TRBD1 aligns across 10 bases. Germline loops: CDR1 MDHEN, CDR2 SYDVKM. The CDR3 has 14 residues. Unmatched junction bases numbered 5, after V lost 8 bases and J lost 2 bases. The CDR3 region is CASRTGGLNTEAFF. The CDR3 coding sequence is TGTGCCAGCCGGACAGGGGGTCTTAACACTGAAGCTTTCTTT.

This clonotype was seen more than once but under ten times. CDR3 DNA sequence: TGTGCCAGCAGCCAAGATACCGGGACAAATTCACCCCTCCACTTT. This gives the protein CASSQDTGTNSPLHF. The V and J genes are TRBV4-2 and TRBJ1-6; weak D call: TRBD1 (6 bases). The CDR3 consists of 15 residues. V lost 0 bases, J lost 7 bases, and 10 bases lay in between. Germline values: CDR1 LGHNA, CDR2 YNFKEQ.

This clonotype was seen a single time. The CDR3 here is CASSLDWAGNQPQHF. The CDR3, as DNA: TGTGCCAGCAGCTTAGATTGGGCAGGGAATCAGCCCCAGCATTTT. The rearrangement joins TRBV7-2 to TRBJ1-5; D may be TRBD1 (5 bases). There are 15 residues in the CDR3. V was shortened by 1 base and J by 4 bases, with 11 bases between the two germline ends. Germline assignment: CDR1 SGHTA and CDR2 FQGNSA.

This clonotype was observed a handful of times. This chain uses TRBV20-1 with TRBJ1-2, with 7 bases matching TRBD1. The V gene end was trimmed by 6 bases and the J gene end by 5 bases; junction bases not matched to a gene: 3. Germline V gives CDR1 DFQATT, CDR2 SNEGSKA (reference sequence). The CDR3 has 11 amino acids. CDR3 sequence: CSAAGGYGYTF. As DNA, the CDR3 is TGCAGTGCAGCAGGGGGATATGGCTACACCTTC.